This T cell receptor beta chain appears in the sequencing data of a study of siplizumab effects on memory and regulatory T cells. Study findings and constraints: Unstimulated subsets contained matches for only a minor fraction of alloreactive clones.

About this clone: Its antigen is as yet unknown.

Data came from immunoSEQ multiplex PCR; TCRdb stores just in-frame clones and leaves some out. The sample contains about 100,000 clones, 80% to 95% of which appear only once. Germline-derived CDR1 and CDR2 are LNHDA and SQIVND (reference sequence). Trimming left V 3 bases short and J 2 bases short, with 7 bases between. The CDR3 contains 14 residues. The TCR was taken from a human donor in good health. Sequenced input: non-Treg CD4+ T cells sorted from blood. The chain employs TRBV19 and TRBJ2-2; D gene uncertain. The CDR3 is CASSIYINTGELFF. The CDR3 nucleotides read TGTGCCAGTAGTATCTACATTAACACCGGGGAGCTGTTTTTT.